This T cell receptor beta chain is drawn from a study of blood T cells in healthy people across ages. Peripheral blood, around 9.4 milliliters per donor, was collected. Overall study findings and caveats: Diversity figures derived from one million T cells were judged to underestimate the true value.

A second about 7 to 12 cycle PCR used barcoded and J-beta primers. TCRdb fed the 5' RACE reads into MiXCR, producing one record per CDR3 protein. The repertoire consists of hundreds of thousands of distinct CDR3 sequences, with approximately 59% occurring once and the leading ten covering 35% to 40%. Concerning this clonotype itself: Antigen unknown.

Unmatched junction bases numbered 20, after V lost 7 bases and J lost 4 bases. This CDR3 has 19 residues. The sequence came from a man aged 55-75 years in good health. The sequencing input was blood. The V gene is TRBV12-3 or TRBV12-4, the J gene TRBJ2-1; 9 bases are shared with TRBD2. CDR3 protein: CASTLSRLAGTLGYNEQFF. The CDR3 region has the DNA TGTGCCAGCACCTTAAGTAGGCTAGCGGGAACCCTGGGGTACAATGAGCAGTTCTTC.